The rows below give T cell receptor beta chains drawn from one sample of a study of neurological immune-mediated disorders. One entry per CDR3 protein results from TCRdb running MiXCR on the 5' RACE reads. The repertoire holds about 95,000 distinct CDR3 sequences, with 3.5% as singletons. Sequenced input: PBMCs. The receptors were sampled from a woman under 30 with multiple sclerosis. CDR3s include the opening cysteine and the closing phenylalanine or tryptophan. D genes are given only for firm matches. Some rows have no size entry. The others give once, few or many, or a class for an expanded clone.

clone_size: many
j_call: TRBJ1-5
v_call: TRBV7-6
d_call: TRBD1
cdr3_aa: CASSFFYQQGGGQPQHF
cdr3_nt: TGTGCCAGCAGCTTTTTTTACCAACAGGGGGGTGGACAGCCCCAGCATTTT

clone_size: many
j_call: TRBJ2-3
v_call: TRBV20-1
d_call: NA
cdr3_aa: CSASRGAGTDTQYF
cdr3_nt: TGCAGTGCTTCCCGGGGGGCCGGCACAGATACGCAGTATTTT

clone_size: many
j_call: TRBJ2-7
v_call: TRBV6-6
d_call: NA
cdr3_aa: CASSLGEEQYF
cdr3_nt: TGTGCCAGCAGTTTAGGTGAAGAGCAGTACTTC

clone_size: many
j_call: TRBJ2-7
v_call: TRBV6-5
d_call: NA
cdr3_aa: CASSSLTGGKSYEQYF
cdr3_nt: TGTGCCAGCAGTTCCCTAACGGGGGGCAAATCCTACGAGCAGTACTTC

clone_size: NA
j_call: TRBJ1-4
v_call: TRBV6-5
d_call: TRBD1
cdr3_aa: CASSDRVLEKLFF
cdr3_nt: TGTGCCAGCAGTGACAGGGTGTTGGAAAAACTGTTTTTT

clone_size: many
j_call: TRBJ2-2
v_call: TRBV5-1
d_call: NA
cdr3_aa: CASNRLDNTGELFF
cdr3_nt: TGCGCCAGCAATCGACTAGATAACACCGGGGAGCTGTTTTTT

clone_size: many
j_call: TRBJ2-7
v_call: TRBV7-2
d_call: TRBD1
cdr3_aa: CASSYRTGVSYEQYF
cdr3_nt: TGTGCCAGCAGCTACAGGACAGGCGTCTCCTACGAGCAGTACTTC

clone_size: NA
j_call: TRBJ1-5
v_call: TRBV3-1
d_call: NA
cdr3_aa: CASSHASSGTQHF
cdr3_nt: TGTGCCAGCAGCCACGCTAGTTCCGGGACCCAGCATTTT

clone_size: many
j_call: TRBJ2-7
v_call: TRBV5-1
d_call: NA
cdr3_aa: CASSWAPTTYEQYF
cdr3_nt: TGCGCCAGCAGCTGGGCCCCGACCACCTACGAGCAGTACTTC

clone_size: many
j_call: TRBJ1-1
v_call: TRBV7-2
d_call: TRBD1
cdr3_aa: CASSPRQGANTEAFF
cdr3_nt: TGTGCCAGCAGCCCCCGACAGGGGGCGAACACTGAAGCTTTCTTT

clone_size: many
j_call: TRBJ1-5
v_call: TRBV4-2
d_call: NA
cdr3_aa: CASSQEVLGNQPQHF
cdr3_nt: TGTGCCAGCAGCCAAGAGGTATTGGGCAATCAGCCCCAGCATTTT

clone_size: many
j_call: TRBJ2-5
v_call: TRBV20-1
d_call: NA
cdr3_aa: CSAVLTQETQYF
cdr3_nt: TGCAGTGCGGTACTAACCCAAGAGACCCAGTACTTC

clone_size: many
j_call: TRBJ2-3
v_call: TRBV5-1
d_call: NA
cdr3_aa: CASSFRPSPGATDTQYF
cdr3_nt: TGCGCCAGCAGCTTCCGCCCCTCTCCAGGGGCCACAGATACGCAGTATTTT

clone_size: many
j_call: TRBJ2-4
v_call: TRBV18
d_call: NA
cdr3_aa: CASSPTAGPRLHIQYF
cdr3_nt: TGTGCCAGCTCACCGACGGCGGGACCCCGTTTACACATTCAGTACTTC

clone_size: few
j_call: TRBJ2-7
v_call: TRBV20-1
d_call: NA
cdr3_aa: CSASGYEQYF
cdr3_nt: TGCAGTGCTAGTGGTTACGAGCAGTACTTC

clone_size: many
j_call: TRBJ2-1
v_call: TRBV7-3
d_call: NA
cdr3_aa: CASSSVENEQFF
cdr3_nt: TGTGCCAGCAGCTCTGTGGAGAATGAGCAGTTCTTC

clone_size: many
j_call: TRBJ2-5
v_call: TRBV6-1
d_call: NA
cdr3_aa: CASSSGQQETQYF
cdr3_nt: TGTGCCAGCAGTTCTGGACAGCAAGAGACCCAGTACTTC

clone_size: many
j_call: TRBJ2-2
v_call: TRBV5-1
d_call: TRBD2
cdr3_aa: CASSLVSGLTGELFF
cdr3_nt: TGCGCCAGCAGCTTGGTTAGCGGGCTCACCGGGGAGCTGTTTTTT

clone_size: NA
j_call: TRBJ1-1
v_call: TRBV12-3/TRBV12-4
d_call: NA
cdr3_aa: CASSLIRNTEALF
cdr3_nt: TGTGCCAGCAGTTTGATTAGAAACACTGAAGCTTTATTT

clone_size: many
j_call: TRBJ2-3
v_call: TRBV5-8
d_call: TRBD2
cdr3_aa: CASSLVLARSTDTQYF
cdr3_nt: TGTGCCAGCAGCTTGGTACTAGCGAGAAGCACAGATACGCAGTATTTT

clone_size: many
j_call: TRBJ1-5
v_call: TRBV20-1
d_call: NA
cdr3_aa: CSASGGALDQPQHF
cdr3_nt: TGCAGTGCTAGTGGGGGTGCTCTGGATCAGCCCCAGCATTTT

clone_size: many
j_call: TRBJ2-5
v_call: TRBV6-2/TRBV6-3
d_call: NA
cdr3_aa: CASSYGFRETQYF
cdr3_nt: TGTGCCAGCAGTTACGGTTTTCGAGAGACCCAGTACTTC

clone_size: NA
j_call: TRBJ2-2
v_call: TRBV5-1
d_call: TRBD1
cdr3_aa: CASSGIPGQGAIGAAANTGELFF
cdr3_nt: TGCGCCAGCAGCGGAATACCGGGACAGGGGGCCATCGGAGCGGCGGCGAACACCGGGGAGCTGTTTTTT

clone_size: many
j_call: TRBJ2-1
v_call: TRBV6-5
d_call: TRBD2
cdr3_aa: CASSSTAGALNEQFF
cdr3_nt: TGTGCCAGCAGTTCGACAGCGGGGGCCCTCAATGAGCAGTTCTTC

clone_size: many
j_call: TRBJ1-5
v_call: TRBV10-3
d_call: NA
cdr3_aa: CAISEGAGLNQPQHF
cdr3_nt: TGTGCCATCAGTGAAGGGGCAGGACTCAATCAGCCCCAGCATTTT

clone_size: many
j_call: TRBJ2-6
v_call: TRBV19
d_call: NA
cdr3_aa: CASSIMATVIGANVLTF
cdr3_nt: TGTGCCAGTAGTATAATGGCGACGGTGATAGGGGCCAACGTCCTGACTTTC

clone_size: many
j_call: TRBJ2-4
v_call: TRBV4-1
d_call: NA
cdr3_aa: CASRGLAKNIQYF
cdr3_nt: TGCGCCAGCAGGGGGCTAGCCAAAAACATTCAGTACTTC

clone_size: many
j_call: TRBJ2-1
v_call: TRBV20-1
d_call: TRBD2
cdr3_aa: CSAHTSGTYNEQFF
cdr3_nt: TGCAGTGCTCATACTAGCGGAACCTACAATGAGCAGTTCTTC

clone_size: many
j_call: TRBJ2-7
v_call: TRBV2
d_call: NA
cdr3_aa: CASSGFDEQYF
cdr3_nt: TGTGCCAGCAGTGGTTTTGATGAGCAGTACTTC

clone_size: NA
j_call: TRBJ1-1
v_call: TRBV4-3
d_call: NA
cdr3_aa: CASSPEKGWNTEAFF
cdr3_nt: TGCGCCAGCAGCCCAGAAAAGGGTTGGAACACTGAAGCTTTCTTT

clone_size: many
j_call: TRBJ2-3
v_call: TRBV12-3/TRBV12-4
d_call: NA
cdr3_aa: CASRPGQLTDTQYF
cdr3_nt: TGTGCCAGCAGACCTGGACAGCTGACGGATACGCAGTATTTT

clone_size: many
j_call: TRBJ1-2
v_call: TRBV20-1
d_call: NA
cdr3_aa: CSATGSNYGYTF
cdr3_nt: TGCAGTGCTACTGGCAGCAACTATGGCTACACCTTC

clone_size: NA
j_call: TRBJ1-1
v_call: TRBV5-1
d_call: NA
cdr3_aa: CASSLVPDKYTEAFF
cdr3_nt: TGCGCCAGCAGCTTGGTACCGGACAAGTACACTGAAGCTTTCTTT

clone_size: many
j_call: TRBJ2-2
v_call: TRBV6-2/TRBV6-3
d_call: NA
cdr3_aa: CASTHGGLNTGELFF
cdr3_nt: TGTGCCAGCACCCACGGTGGACTTAACACCGGGGAGCTGTTTTTT

clone_size: many
j_call: TRBJ2-3
v_call: TRBV25-1
d_call: TRBD1
cdr3_aa: CASSEGQGSTDTQYF
cdr3_nt: TGTGCCAGCAGTGAAGGACAGGGGAGCACAGATACGCAGTATTTT

clone_size: many
j_call: TRBJ2-3
v_call: TRBV9
d_call: NA
cdr3_aa: CASSVEGNTQYF
cdr3_nt: TGTGCCAGCAGCGTAGAAGGGAATACGCAGTATTTT

clone_size: many
j_call: TRBJ2-1
v_call: TRBV11-2
d_call: NA
cdr3_aa: CASSLTFGGQLAGWPFF
cdr3_nt: TGTGCCAGCAGCTTAACGTTCGGGGGACAACTAGCCGGTTGGCCGTTCTTC

clone_size: many
j_call: TRBJ2-1
v_call: TRBV5-1
d_call: NA
cdr3_aa: CASREGADNEQFF
cdr3_nt: TGCGCCAGCAGGGAGGGGGCGGATAATGAGCAGTTCTTC

clone_size: many
j_call: TRBJ2-7
v_call: TRBV7-2
d_call: TRBD1
cdr3_aa: CASSPGQGYEEQYF
cdr3_nt: TGTGCCAGCAGCCCCGGACAGGGTTACGAGGAGCAGTACTTC

clone_size: many
j_call: TRBJ1-1
v_call: TRBV7-9
d_call: TRBD1
cdr3_aa: CASSSTGGYGNTEAFF
cdr3_nt: TGTGCCAGCAGCTCGACAGGGGGGTACGGGAACACTGAAGCTTTCTTT

clone_size: many
j_call: TRBJ2-1
v_call: TRBV5-1
d_call: TRBD2
cdr3_aa: CASSPSGSNHEQFF
cdr3_nt: TGCGCCAGCAGCCCTAGCGGGAGTAATCATGAGCAGTTCTTC

clone_size: many
j_call: TRBJ1-1
v_call: TRBV5-1
d_call: TRBD1
cdr3_aa: CASSPQGQPLNTEAFF
cdr3_nt: TGCGCCAGCAGCCCCCAGGGACAGCCATTGAACACTGAAGCTTTCTTT

clone_size: many
j_call: TRBJ2-2
v_call: TRBV6-2/TRBV6-3
d_call: NA
cdr3_aa: CASKRDWNTGELFF
cdr3_nt: TGTGCCAGCAAACGGGACTGGAACACCGGGGAGCTGTTTTTT